The text below deals with one T cell receptor (beta chain). This sample is drawn from a study of blood T cell repertoires in COVID-19. Study overall: Italy, Spain and the United States were the sources of the convalescent and acute COVID-19 samples. T cells, B-cell-depleted T cells, or PBMCs supplied cDNA or gDNA.

The CDR3 is 19 amino acids. Trimming took off 6 bases at V and 0 bases at J, with 24 bases between the two ends. Assay used: immunoSEQ multiplex PCR; TCRdb lists only in-frame clones, some missing. The table records some 95,000 clones, nearly 90% of them present only once. The receptor was isolated from a man aged 70 or older with acute or convalescent COVID-19. Material: peripheral blood. The chain employs TRBV5-3 and TRBJ1-4, with D possibly TRBD1 on 5 matching bases. TRBV5-3 is given ORF status, its function remaining uncertain. CDR3 coding DNA: TGTGCCAGAACCGAAGGTTGTGGGGCCAGGAAATCAACTAATGAAAAACTGTTTTTT. Amino acids: CARTEGCGARKSTNEKLFF.